This T cell receptor (beta chain) was profiled in a study of human T cells and chemical hapten exposure. General study points: All donors were alopecia patients, so their immunity may differ from that of healthy people.

Germline V gives CDR1 DFQATT, CDR2 SNEGSKA (reference sequence). The CDR3 is made up of 13 amino acids. V lost 3 bases and J lost 7, with 16 bases in between. Original processing methods: A per-sample median of about 100,000 TCRs was observed, with counts ranging from roughly 23,224 to 750,000. Using its own MiXCR run on the RACE reads, TCRdb lists one record per CDR3 protein. TCRdb's processing, not the authors' own work, is the source of the V and J calls. The table lists 150,000 to 200,000 distinct CDR3 sequences, around 23% of them singletons. Time point defined: patch test 3, about 24 weeks after DPC sensitization. Treatment denoted: therapeutic diphenylcyclopropenone sensitization with weekly scalp DPC. A few counts support this clonotype. Antigen specificity is unknown.

The chain carries TRBV20-1 and TRBJ2-7; weak D call: TRBD2 (6 bases). The clonotype originates from a woman aged 40 to 50 with alopecia areata. Some clones in this sample may be carry-over from other donors' samples. The sequencing here drew on whole blood, taken in connection with sensitization to the hapten diphenylcyclopropenone (DPC). In DNA form, the CDR3 reads TGCAGTGCTAGTAGTCCGGGGGTGAGGGAGCAGTACTTC. It is translated as CSASSPGVREQYF.